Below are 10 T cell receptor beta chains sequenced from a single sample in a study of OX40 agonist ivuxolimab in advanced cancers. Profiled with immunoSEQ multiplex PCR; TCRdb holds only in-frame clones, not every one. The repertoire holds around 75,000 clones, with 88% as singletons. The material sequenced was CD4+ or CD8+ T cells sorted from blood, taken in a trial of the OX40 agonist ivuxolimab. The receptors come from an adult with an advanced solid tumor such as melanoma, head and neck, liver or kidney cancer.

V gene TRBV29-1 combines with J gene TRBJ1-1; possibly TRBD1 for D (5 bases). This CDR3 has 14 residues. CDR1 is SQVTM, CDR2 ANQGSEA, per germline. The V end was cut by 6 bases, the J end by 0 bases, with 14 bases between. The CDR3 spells CSVQGGGMNTEAFF. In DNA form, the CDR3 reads TGCAGCGTCCAAGGCGGGGGGATGAACACTGAAGCTTTCTTT.

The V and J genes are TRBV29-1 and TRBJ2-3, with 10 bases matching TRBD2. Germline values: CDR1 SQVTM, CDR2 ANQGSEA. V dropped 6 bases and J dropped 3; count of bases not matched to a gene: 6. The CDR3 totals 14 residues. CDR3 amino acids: CSVPASGSTDTQYF. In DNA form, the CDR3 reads TGCAGCGTCCCAGCTAGCGGGAGTACAGATACGCAGTATTTT.

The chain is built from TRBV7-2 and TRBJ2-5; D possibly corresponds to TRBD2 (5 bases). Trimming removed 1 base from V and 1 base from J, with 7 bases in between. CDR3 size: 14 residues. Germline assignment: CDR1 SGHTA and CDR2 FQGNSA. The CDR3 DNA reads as TGTGCCAGCAGCTTAGGGCGGGTCCAAGAGACCCAGTACTTC. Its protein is CASSLGRVQETQYF.

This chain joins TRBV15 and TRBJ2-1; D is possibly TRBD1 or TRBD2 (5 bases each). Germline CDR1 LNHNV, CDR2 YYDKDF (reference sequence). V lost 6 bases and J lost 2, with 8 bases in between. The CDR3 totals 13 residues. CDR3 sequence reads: CATRRGTYNEQFF. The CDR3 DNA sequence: TGTGCCACCAGGAGGGGCACCTACAATGAGCAGTTCTTC.

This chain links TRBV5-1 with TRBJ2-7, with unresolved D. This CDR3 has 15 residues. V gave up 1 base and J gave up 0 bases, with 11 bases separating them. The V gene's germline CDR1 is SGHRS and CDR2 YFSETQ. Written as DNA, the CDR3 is TGCGCCAGCAGCTTGTTGTCAGCAAGCTCCTACGAGCAGTACTTC. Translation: CASSLLSASSYEQYF.

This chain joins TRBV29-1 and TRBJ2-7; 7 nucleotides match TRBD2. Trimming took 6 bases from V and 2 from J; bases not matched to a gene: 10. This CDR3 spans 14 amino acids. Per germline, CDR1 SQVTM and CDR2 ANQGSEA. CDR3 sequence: CSVAKGLAAYEQYF. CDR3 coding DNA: TGCAGCGTCGCTAAAGGTCTAGCGGCCTACGAGCAGTACTTC.

CDR3 amino acids: CASSPRTGGETQYF. CDR3 coding DNA: TGTGCCAGCAGCCCAAGGACAGGGGGAGAGACCCAGTACTTC. The chain combines TRBV11-2 with TRBJ2-5, with 10 bases lining up with TRBD1. Germline V gene lookup returns CDR1 SGHAT and CDR2 FQNNGV. CDR3 length: 14 residues. The V and J ends lost 5 bases and 4 bases, in that order; junction bases with no gene match: 4.

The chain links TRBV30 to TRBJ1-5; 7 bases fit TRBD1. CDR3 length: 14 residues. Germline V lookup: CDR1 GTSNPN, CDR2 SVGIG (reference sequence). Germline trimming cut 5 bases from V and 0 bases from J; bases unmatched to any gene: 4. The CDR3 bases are TGTGCCTGGGGCGGGACAGTTAGCAATCAGCCCCAGCATTTT. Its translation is CAWGGTVSNQPQHF.

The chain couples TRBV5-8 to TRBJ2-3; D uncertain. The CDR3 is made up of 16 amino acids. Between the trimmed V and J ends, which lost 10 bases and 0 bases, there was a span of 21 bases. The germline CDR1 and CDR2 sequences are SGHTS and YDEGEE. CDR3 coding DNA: TGTGCCGGTTCTTGGGATTCCTCATCTAGCACAGATACGCAGTATTTT. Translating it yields CAGSWDSSSSTDTQYF. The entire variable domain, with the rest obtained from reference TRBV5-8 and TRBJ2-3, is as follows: EAGVTQSPTHLIKTRGQQATLRCSPISGHTSVYWYQQALGLGLQFLLWYDEGEERNRGNFPPRFSGRQFPNYSSELNVNALELEDSALYLCAGSWDSSSSTDTQYFGPGTRLTVL.

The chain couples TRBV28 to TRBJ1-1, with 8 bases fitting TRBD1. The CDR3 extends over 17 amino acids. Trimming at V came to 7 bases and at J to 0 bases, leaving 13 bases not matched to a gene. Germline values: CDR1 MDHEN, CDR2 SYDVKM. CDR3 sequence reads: CASTPTGVPNVNTEAFF. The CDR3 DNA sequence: TGTGCCAGCACTCCGACAGGGGTCCCCAATGTGAACACTGAAGCTTTCTTT. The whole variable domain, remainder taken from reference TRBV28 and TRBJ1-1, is DVKVTQSSRYLVKRTGEKVFLECVQDMDHENMFWYRQDPGLGLRLIYFSYDVKMKEKGDIPEGYSVSREKKERFSLILESASTNQTSMYLCASTPTGVPNVNTEAFFGQGTRLTVV.